Shown below are 21 T cell receptor beta chains from a single sample sequenced in a study of control samples from healthy donors and cancer patients. The assay was immunoSEQ multiplex PCR, and TCRdb's table has in-frame clones only and misses some. This sample yields more than 150,000 clones, of which about 90% are seen a single time; 0.65% to 0.75% belongs to the top ten. Sequencing was done on a sample of blood. Receptors originate from a woman aged 25-40 years in good health.

J is TRBJ1-3 and V is TRBV28, with 8 bases fitting TRBD1. The CDR3 spans 17 residues. V trimming: 8 bases; J trimming: 2 bases; junction bases outside the gene matches: 14. Germline lookup yields CDR1 MDHEN and CDR2 SYDVKM. The CDR3 DNA sequence: TGTGCCAGCTCACCGCCAGGGGGCGTTTTTGCTGGAAACACCATATATTTT. Encoded protein: CASSPPGGVFAGNTIYF.

This clone has only one observation. The rearrangement joins TRBV28 to TRBJ1-5; possibly TRBD1 for D (5 bases). The germline V gene encodes CDR1 MDHEN and CDR2 SYDVKM. V lost 3 bases and J lost 4, with 7 bases in between. The CDR3 runs to 13 residues. The CDR3 sequence is CASSFRENQPQHF. Here the CDR3 DNA reads TGTGCCAGCAGTTTCAGGGAAAATCAGCCCCAGCATTTT. Drawing the rest from reference TRBV28 and TRBJ1-5, the complete variable domain is DVKVTQSSRYLVKRTGEKVFLECVQDMDHENMFWYRQDPGLGLRLIYFSYDVKMKEKGDIPEGYSVSREKKERFSLILESASTNQTSMYLCASSFRENQPQHFGDGTRLSIL.

This clone was found once. The chain has TRBV24-1 and TRBJ2-1; 8 bases fit TRBD2. V lost 4 bases and J lost 0; bases outside the gene matches: 16. This CDR3 spans 20 amino acids. Germline V gene data show CDR1 as KGHDR and CDR2 as SFDVKD. The CDR3 sequence: CATSEHRGGPNMISYNEQFF. The DNA of the CDR3 is TGTGCCACCAGTGAACATCGGGGGGGGCCTAATATGATCTCCTACAATGAGCAGTTCTTC.

The chain uses TRBV5-1 and TRBJ2-2; D may be TRBD1 (5 bases). Trimming took off 0 bases at V and 2 bases at J, with 8 bases between the two ends. The CDR3 length is 15 residues. Germline values: CDR1 SGHRS, CDR2 YFSETQ. CDR3 protein: CASSLGQGNTGELFF. The CDR3 DNA is TGCGCCAGCAGCTTGGGCCAGGGCAACACCGGGGAGCTGTTTTTT.

V usage is TRBV7-2 and J usage is TRBJ2-7; D not resolved. The length of the CDR3 is 12 residues. Germline CDR1 and CDR2: SGHTA and FQGNSA. The ends were cut back, 2 bases at V and 1 base at J, with 3 bases in the middle. The CDR3, as DNA: TGTGCCAGCAGCTTAAGTTCCTACGAGCAGTACTTC. It yields the protein CASSLSSYEQYF. Combining the CDR3 with reference TRBV7-2 and TRBJ2-7 gives the whole variable domain GAGVSQSPSNKVTEKGKDVELRCDPISGHTALYWYRQSLGQGLEFLIYFQGNSAPDKSGLPSDRFSAERTGGSVSTLTIQRTQQEDSAVYLCASSLSSYEQYFGPGTRLTVT.

The rearrangement uses TRBV28 and TRBJ2-3; D is undetermined. With 3 bases removed from V and 0 bases from J, the gap between germline ends came to 4 bases. The CDR3 has 13 amino acids. Germline values: CDR1 MDHEN, CDR2 SYDVKM. The CDR3 spells CASSLGSTDTQYF. The DNA for the CDR3 is TGTGCCAGCAGTTTGGGCAGCACAGATACGCAGTATTTT.

The CDR3 DNA reads as TGCGCCAGCAGGAGGGATCACACCGGGGAGCTGTTTTTT. Translation gives CASRRDHTGELFF. This chain uses TRBV5-1 with TRBJ2-2; D may be TRBD2 (5 bases). CDR3 length: 13 residues. V was cut by 5 bases and J by 3 bases, with 8 bases left in between. From germline, CDR1 is SGHRS and CDR2 YFSETQ.

The count of this clone is one. This chain joins TRBV7-9 and TRBJ2-7, with D maybe TRBD1 (6 bases). The germline gives CDR1 SEHNR, CDR2 FQNEAQ (reference sequence). V lost 5 bases and J lost 7, with 21 bases in between. This CDR3 has 15 residues. The chain's CDR3 is CASSPPGTYLGEQYF. Written as DNA, the CDR3 is TGTGCCAGCAGCCCACCCGGGACATATCTTGGGGAGCAGTACTTC.

The rearrangement uses TRBV4-1 and TRBJ2-1, with D perhaps TRBD2 (5 bases). Trimming took 4 bases from V and 4 from J, leaving 23 bases between them. The CDR3 is 18 residues long. Looked up from germline, CDR1 is MGHRA and CDR2 is YSYEKL. The CDR3 DNA sequence: TGCGCCAGCAGCCCACACGCCCCGGCGGACTTCCAGTACAATGAGCAGTTCTTC. Translation gives CASSPHAPADFQYNEQFF.

The chain carries TRBV12-3 or TRBV12-4 and TRBJ1-4; TRBD1 matches at 7 bases. The length of the CDR3 is 13 residues. J was trimmed by 8 bases and V by 5 bases; bases with no gene match: 5. CDR3 amino acids: CASSAGTEEKLFF. The CDR3 nucleotides are TGTGCCAGCAGTGCGGGGACAGAAGAAAAACTGTTTTTT.

This clone was observed once. This rearrangement joins TRBV19 to TRBJ1-1; D perhaps matches TRBD1 (6 bases). Trimming took 4 bases from V and 0 from J, leaving 12 bases between them. CDR1 and CDR2 (germline): LNHDA, SQIVND (reference sequence). CDR3 length: 15 amino acids. The CDR3 nucleotides are TGTGCCAGTAGTACCCACGGGGGCCTGAACACTGAAGCTTTCTTT. It codes for CASSTHGGLNTEAFF.

The chain has TRBV30 and TRBJ1-4; 8 bases are a match to TRBD1. Germline V gene data show CDR1 as GTSNPN and CDR2 as SVGIG (reference sequence). V lost 4 bases and J lost 5; bases outside the gene matches: 3. The CDR3 extends over 13 amino acids. The CDR3 nucleotides read TGTGCCTGGACACCAGGGGGCAATGAAAAACTGTTTTTT. It specifies CAWTPGGNEKLFF.

The chain couples TRBV11-1 to TRBJ2-4; D is ambiguous. V was pared by 5 bases and J by 0 bases, with 5 bases between. CDR3 length: 13 residues. The germline V gene encodes CDR1 SGHAT and CDR2 FQDESV (reference sequence). The CDR3 reads CASSRVAKNIQYF. The CDR3, as DNA: TGTGCCAGCAGCCGCGTAGCCAAAAACATTCAGTACTTC.

This clone was observed once. This chain joins TRBV5-5 and TRBJ2-5; TRBD1 is a possible D gene (6 bases). The germline V gene encodes CDR1 SGHKS and CDR2 YYEKEE (reference sequence). CDR3 size: 17 residues. Trimming stripped 3 bases from V and 4 bases from J, with 22 bases between. The CDR3 reads CASSSTYFLGRGETQYF. The CDR3 DNA follows: TGTGCCAGCAGCTCCACCTATTTTCTCGGCAGGGGAGAGACCCAGTACTTC.

This rearrangement joins TRBV6-5 to TRBJ1-1; 8 bases map to TRBD1. V gave up 5 bases and J gave up 7 bases; unmatched junction bases: 9. The length of the CDR3 is 14 residues. Germline CDR1 and CDR2: MNHEY and SVGAGI. The CDR3 nucleotides are TGTGCCAGCAGTCCCCGACAGGGGCGTGGTGAAGCTTTCTTT. Its translation is CASSPRQGRGEAFF.

This clone came up once. The V call is TRBV28, the J call TRBJ2-1; unclear D gene. CDR3 size: 12 residues. The V and J ends lost 5 bases and 1 base respectively, with 3 bases between them. CDR1 and CDR2 from the germline V gene are MDHEN and SYDVKM. The chain's CDR3 is CASSQSYNEQFF. CDR3 DNA: TGTGCCAGCAGTCAATCCTACAATGAGCAGTTCTTC.

The CDR3 DNA follows: TGTGCCAGCAGCCAAGGTGTTGTGAATCAGCCCCAGCATTTT. Translating gives CASSQGVVNQPQHF. The chain carries TRBV3-1 (or the pseudogene TRBV3-2) and TRBJ1-5; D gene uncertain. Trimming pared 1 base from V and 4 bases from J, leaving 8 bases between. This CDR3 has 14 residues. The germline V gene has CDR1 LGHDT and CDR2 YNNKEL (reference sequence).

The chain uses TRBV18 and TRBJ1-1; D is ambiguous. CDR3 length: 13 residues. V shed 2 bases and J shed 0 bases, with 4 bases lying between them. Germline CDR1 and CDR2: KGHSH and LQKENI. The CDR3 is CASSPGVNTEAFF. The CDR3, as DNA: TGTGCCAGCTCACCAGGGGTGAACACTGAAGCTTTCTTT.

The chain is built from TRBV7-6 and TRBJ1-1, with D perhaps matching TRBD1 (6 bases). CDR1 is SGHVS and CDR2 is FNYEAQ in the germline V gene. V lost 1 base and J 5 bases, leaving 11 bases between the germline ends. This CDR3 comprises 14 residues. The CDR3 bases are TGTGCCAGCAGCTTAGTTGCAAGGGGGACTGAAGCTTTCTTT. It translates to CASSLVARGTEAFF.

This clone appeared once. The J gene is TRBJ2-2, the V gene TRBV6-6; D is ambiguous. The CDR3 is 12 residues long. Germline loops: CDR1 MNHNY, CDR2 SVGAGI (reference sequence). Trimming removed 3 bases at V and 9 bases at J, with 8 bases between. The CDR3 is CASSYLERELFF. The DNA of the CDR3 is TGTGCCAGCAGTTATCTGGAGCGGGAGCTGTTTTTT.

The chain has TRBV29-1 and TRBJ2-7, with 7 bases aligning to TRBD2. The germline V gene has CDR1 SQVTM and CDR2 ANQGSEA. The junction had 14 bases not matched to a gene; V was cut back by 5 bases and J by 4 bases. The CDR3 totals 15 residues. The CDR3: CSVHGGAGAGYEQYF. The CDR3 coding sequence is TGCAGCGTTCATGGCGGGGCGGGAGCTGGTTACGAGCAGTACTTC.